The subject of this entry is one T cell receptor beta chain. The data derive from a study of blood T cell repertoires in COVID-19. Study-wide context: Whether acute or convalescent, the COVID-19 samples came from the United States, Italy and Spain. PBMCs, B-cell-depleted T cells, or T cells provided the cDNA or gDNA that made up the material.

This CDR3 region has 12 residues. The V gene's germline CDR1 is SGHAT and CDR2 FQNNGV. V gave up 5 bases and J gave up 8 bases, with 12 bases separating them. Authors' methods: Reference gene primers were amplified, and this amplification served to estimate nucleated cell counts. Profiled with immunoSEQ multiplex PCR; TCRdb holds only in-frame clones, not every one. V and J calls and clone size are given by that table; D and trimming were obtained from the DNA. The sample has 39,000 or so clones; around 81% are singletons. The chain links TRBV11-2 to TRBJ1-2, with D tentatively TRBD1 (5 bases). The TCR sequence derives from a man aged 35 to 55 with active or convalescent COVID-19. Material: peripheral blood. The CDR3 sequence: CASSIHGGGYTF. The CDR3 DNA reads as TGTGCCAGCAGCATTCACGGGGGAGGCTACACCTTC.